A selection of T cell receptor beta chains follows, all from one sample in a study of T cell changes during pregnancy in multiple sclerosis. Only in-frame clones appear in the TCRdb table, and some are missing; sequencing was by immunoSEQ multiplex PCR. The sample includes about 81,000 clones, 93% of them seen just once. The sequences come from peripheral blood, collected in the third trimester of pregnancy. The receptor set was obtained from a female donor in good health, enrolled as a control in a pregnancy study. CDR3s leave out the opening cysteine and the closing phenylalanine or tryptophan. Only part of the rows carry a size: once, few, many, or a class if the clone is expanded.

v_call	clone_size	j_call	cdr3_aa
TRBV5-1	-	TRBJ2-7	ASSQITKLGVTYEQY
TRBV27	-	TRBJ2-7	ASNRQGSSYEQY
TRBV6-6	-	TRBJ1-1	ASSPGGTEAF
TRBV28	-	TRBJ1-2	ASRTTRGNGYT
TRBV4-1	-	TRBJ1-2	ASSHHTGNYGYT
TRBV21-1	-	TRBJ2-2	ALRGLGSNGSNPGELF
TRBV4-1	-	TRBJ2-7	ASSHLLGTDYEQY
TRBV28	-	TRBJ2-5	ASSLLQGLGETQY
TRBV5-1	-	TRBJ1-1	ASSFEGPEAF
TRBV5-1	-	TRBJ1-3	ASSFSGGSGNTIY
TRBV21-1	-	TRBJ1-5	ASSPPGEGQGQPQH
TRBV18	-	TRBJ2-1	ASSPGALGSYNEQF
TRBV14	-	TRBJ1-4	ASSPQGEKLF
TRBV28	-	TRBJ1-1	ASQRQPNTEAF
TRBV18	-	TRBJ2-1	ASSQAGHSYNEQF
TRBV5-1	-	TRBJ2-7	ASSTGQSYEQY
TRBV6-1	-	TRBJ2-5	ASSEQGTSGRRETQY
TRBV7-9	-	TRBJ2-5	ASSSSQLAGPTGRETQY
TRBV6-6	-	TRBJ1-1	ASSYSRQGGTEAF
TRBV2	-	TRBJ2-7	ASSEASGRDEQY
TRBV19	once	TRBJ2-7	ASSMGRQYEQY
TRBV10-3	-	TRBJ2-7	AISVGAGQGSYEQY
TRBV27	-	TRBJ2-1	ASSFIPGFNEQF
TRBV6-1	-	TRBJ2-7	ASSEASTGGGYEQY
TRBV5-4	-	TRBJ1-1	ASSLDLQPNTEAF
TRBV7-2	-	TRBJ2-3	ASSEGGGDTQY
TRBV11-3	-	TRBJ2-7	ASSLTREGRPYEQY
TRBV5-4	-	TRBJ2-2	ASSLPTTGELF
TRBV6-1	-	TRBJ2-7	ASSPSQWDEQY
TRBV7-9	-	TRBJ1-5	ASSLGAGSQPQH
TRBV2	-	TRBJ2-7	ASSELAEMSYEQY
TRBV5-4	-	TRBJ1-2	ASSPGGPDTNYGYT
TRBV28	-	TRBJ1-2	ASTRDSYGYT
TRBV2	few	TRBJ1-3	ASSENPLGDGNTIY
TRBV4-1	-	TRBJ2-1	ASSWTGTSGRDEQF
TRBV6-5	-	TRBJ1-1	ASSFLSGTEAF
TRBV5-4	-	TRBJ2-2	ASRLTGGSGGELF
TRBV6-5	-	TRBJ1-2	ASSYTLSFSGGYT
TRBV20-1	-	TRBJ1-5	SASAGQPQH
TRBV11-1	-	TRBJ1-2	ASSHRTGTYGYT
TRBV5-1	-	TRBJ2-1	ASSLLERGSYNEQF
TRBV28	-	TRBJ2-1	ASSLWPGNEQF
TRBV28	-	TRBJ2-2	ASSLKASGTYANTGELF
TRBV4-2	-	TRBJ1-3	ASSQETGTYSGNTIY
TRBV25-1	-	TRBJ1-1	ASSEARQGDTEAF
TRBV5-6	-	TRBJ2-2	ASSLAPLGGTGELF
TRBV7-9	-	TRBJ2-7	ASSLGGTGKY
TRBV7-8	-	TRBJ2-4	ASSLGGGSDIQY
TRBV6-5	-	TRBJ2-7	ASRRQRDEQY
TRBV15	-	TRBJ1-1	ATSRVEGNTEAF
TRBV28	-	TRBJ2-1	ASTPGEGWDDEQF
TRBV7-9	-	TRBJ2-7	ASSPYSGTRAYEQY
TRBV7-2	-	TRBJ2-1	ASSLEAAGGNEQF
TRBV28	-	TRBJ2-7	ASRFRGGTREQY
TRBV6-1	-	TRBJ1-1	ASRAEWNTEAF
TRBV2	once	TRBJ2-3	ATTKLASGITDTQY
TRBV7-9	-	TRBJ1-1	ASSVARGNTEAF
TRBV6-6	once	TRBJ2-5	ASSYEGGQETQY